This T cell receptor beta chain emerged from a study of blood T cell repertoires in COVID-19. Germline V gene lookup returns CDR1 LGHNA and CDR2 YSLEER. The CDR3 has 17 amino acids. Germline trimming cut 4 bases from V and 6 bases from J; bases unmatched to any gene: 17. Data came from immunoSEQ multiplex PCR; TCRdb stores just in-frame clones and leaves some out. Here the sample spans a few hundred thousand clones, roughly 90% being singletons. The sequenced sample consisted of peripheral blood. This TCR was recovered from an older woman with COVID-19, enrolled during active disease. The chain has TRBV4-3 and TRBJ1-2; 7 bases align to TRBD1. The CDR3 loop is CASSRLGSQDRLDGYTF. The CDR3 DNA sequence: TGCGCCAGCAGCCGTCTGGGTAGTCAGGACAGGCTGGATGGCTACACCTTC.